Following are 13 T cell receptor beta chains from one sample sequenced in a study of blood T cell repertoires in COVID-19. The method was immunoSEQ multiplex PCR; TCRdb's version includes in-frame clones alone and lacks a portion of them. This sample has 200,000 to 250,000 clones; 84% occur once, and the top ten carry approximately 1.5%. Sequencing was performed on peripheral blood. These receptors all come from a woman between 35 and 50 years old who had recovered from COVID-19.

This clone has a single count. The rearrangement uses TRBV7-8 and TRBJ1-6; no firm D call. Germline CDR1 is SGHVS and CDR2 is FQNEAQ. The CDR3 extends over 16 amino acids. V lost 2 bases and J 4 bases, leaving 12 bases between the germline ends. CDR3 nucleotide sequence: TGTGCCAGCAGCTTAAACACCCCGACTTATAATTCACCCCTCCACTTT. Residues: CASSLNTPTYNSPLHF.

J is TRBJ2-5 and V is TRBV7-3; 10 bases align to TRBD1. V dropped 6 bases and J dropped 2; count of bases not matched to a gene: 12. The CDR3 contains 17 residues. CDR1 SGHTA and CDR2 FQGTGA come from the germline V gene. The CDR3 sequence: CASSLLRDRGKQETQYF. The CDR3 DNA is TGTGCCAGCAGTCTCCTCCGGGACAGGGGCAAGCAAGAGACCCAGTACTTC. The full variable domain, in which reference TRBV7-3 and TRBJ2-5 provide the parts outside the CDR3, is GAGVSQTPSNKVTEKGKYVELRCDPISGHTALYWYRQSLGQGPEFLIYFQGTGAADDSGLPNDRFFAVRPEGSVSTLKIQRTERGDSAVYLCASSLLRDRGKQETQYFGPGTRLLVL.

The chain links TRBV6-5 to TRBJ2-5, with D tentatively TRBD2 (5 bases). The germline V gene encodes CDR1 MNHEY and CDR2 SVGAGI. This CDR3 has 14 amino acids. Trimming removed 6 bases from V and 4 bases from J, with 15 bases in between. The CDR3 sequence: CASSTDGVGETQYF. The CDR3 nucleotides read TGTGCCAGCAGCACCGACGGGGTGGGAGAGACCCAGTACTTC.

The chain employs TRBV10-3 and TRBJ1-5; no reliable D call. Germline V gene lookup returns CDR1 ENHRY and CDR2 SYGVKD. There are 13 residues in the CDR3. The ends were cut back, 4 bases at V and 5 bases at J, with 9 bases in the middle. CDR3 DNA sequence: TGTGCCATCAGTGTACTGTCCGATCAGCCCCAGCATTTT. Protein sequence: CAISVLSDQPQHF.

This rearrangement joins TRBV7-9 to TRBJ2-7, with D tentatively TRBD1 (6 bases). The CDR3 sequence is 14 residues long. Per the germline V gene, CDR1 is SEHNR and CDR2 is FQNEAQ (reference sequence). The V gene lost 5 bases and the J gene lost 8 bases, with 19 bases spanning the gap. CDR3 nucleotide sequence: TGTGCCAGCAGCCCCTGGGACAACCCGGGCCAGCAGTACTTC. Translating it yields CASSPWDNPGQQYF.

This clone was counted between two and nine times. The chain joins TRBV7-2 to TRBJ2-7; TRBD1 agrees at 8 bases. The CDR3 covers 13 residues. V shed 5 bases, J shed 6 bases, and the junction held 6 bases outside the gene matches. CDR1 and CDR2 from the germline V gene are SGHTA and FQGNSA. CDR3 sequence reads: CASSTDRVGEQYF. CDR3 bases: TGTGCCAGCAGCACGGACAGGGTCGGCGAGCAGTACTTC.

The gene calls are TRBV12-3 or TRBV12-4 and TRBJ2-5, with no clear D. The CDR3 length is 12 residues. V shed 6 bases and J shed 3 bases, with 8 bases lying between them. For the CDR3, the DNA is TGTGCCAGCAGCGCGGAAGAAGAGACCCAGTACTTC. Amino acids: CASSAEEETQYF.

The V and J genes are TRBV23-1 and TRBJ1-1; D is unresolved. TRBV23-1 is noted as an ORF with a role that remains uncertain. V shed 7 bases and J shed 0 bases, with 9 bases lying between them. The CDR3 covers 13 residues. CDR3 nucleotides: TGCGCCAGCAATCCGAACATGAACACTGAAGCTTTCTTT. As protein: CASNPNMNTEAFF.

The rearrangement links TRBV2 to TRBJ2-1; tentative D call: TRBD1 (5 bases). CDR1 is SNHLY, CDR2 FYNNEI, per germline. The CDR3 runs 13 residues. Trimming shortened V by 8 bases and J by 5 bases, and 13 bases separated the two germline ends. Written as DNA, the CDR3 is TGTGCCAGCTCTGAGTTGGGGCACAATGAGCAGTTCTTC. This translates into CASSELGHNEQFF.

This chain uses TRBV5-8 with TRBJ2-7; TRBD1 matches at 8 bases. Germline CDR1 is SGHTS and CDR2 is YDEGEE. The CDR3 contains 14 residues. V gave up 4 bases and J gave up 4 bases; unmatched junction bases: 7. The CDR3 spells CASSNGQGFYEQYF. CDR3 sequence (DNA): TGTGCCAGCAGCAACGGACAGGGTTTTTACGAGCAGTACTTC.

The chain couples TRBV7-9 to TRBJ1-2; 8 bases line up with TRBD1. Germline CDR1 SEHNR, CDR2 FQNEAQ (reference sequence). V shed 4 bases and J 6 bases; nucleotides not matched to a gene: 1. CDR3 length: 12 residues. The CDR3 sequence: CASSWTGHGYTF. DNA for the CDR3: TGTGCCAGCAGCTGGACAGGGCATGGCTACACCTTC.

V usage is TRBV5-5 and J usage is TRBJ2-2, with D possibly being TRBD1 (5 bases). Trimming took 3 bases from V and 1 from J, leaving 13 bases between them. Germline values: CDR1 SGHKS, CDR2 YYEKEE (reference sequence). The CDR3 runs to 16 residues. The CDR3, as DNA: TGTGCCAGCAGCTCGTTTTCGGACATGAACACCGGGGAGCTGTTTTTT. It yields the protein CASSSFSDMNTGELFF.

This chain connects TRBV10-3 to TRBJ1-6, with a weak D call TRBD1 (5 bases). This CDR3 is 15 amino acids long. The V gene lost 0 bases and the J gene lost 5 bases, with 8 bases spanning the gap. CDR1 and CDR2 (germline): ENHRY, SYGVKD. CDR3: CAISESGLDNSPLHF. CDR3 nucleotide sequence: TGTGCCATCAGTGAGTCGGGGCTGGATAATTCACCCCTCCACTTT.